These 10 T cell receptor beta chains came from one sample sequenced in a study of blood T cells in healthy people across ages. A second PCR, run for roughly 7 to 12 cycles, used a sample-barcoded 5' primer plus a J-beta primer mix. MiXCR was run by TCRdb on the 5' RACE reads, yielding one entry per CDR3 protein. The sample has about 650,000 distinct CDR3 sequences, approximately 31% seen once. Sequencing was carried out using blood. The source is a woman older than 75 in good health.

This clonotype was seen more than once but under ten times. The chain joins TRBV12-3 or TRBV12-4 to TRBJ2-7, with D tentatively TRBD1 (6 bases). Trimming pared 6 bases from V and 5 bases from J, leaving 17 bases between. CDR3 size: 14 residues. In DNA, the CDR3 is TGTGCCAGCAGCTCGGACAGAAGGTTGGACGAGCAGTACTTC. It yields the protein CASSSDRRLDEQYF.

In this sample, this clonotype turned up many times. The chain couples TRBV18 to TRBJ2-7, with D possibly TRBD2 on 7 matching bases. The V gene's germline CDR1 is KGHSH and CDR2 LQKENI. The length of the CDR3 is 15 residues. V was trimmed by 4 bases and J by 5 bases, leaving 18 bases between them. The CDR3 spells CASSRKAGAKDEQYF. The CDR3 coding sequence is TGTGCCAGCTCACGGAAGGCGGGGGCTAAGGACGAGCAGTACTTC.

This clonotype has ten or more counts. The rearrangement links TRBV27 to TRBJ1-1, with TRBD1 as a possible D gene (5 bases). CDR1 is MNHEY and CDR2 is SMNVEV in the germline V gene (reference sequence). Trimming cost V 4 bases and J 11 bases, with 17 bases left between them. This CDR3 is 13 amino acids long. For the CDR3, the DNA is TGTGCCAGCAGTTATCTCGACAGAAGACAGGCTTTCTTT. Translating it yields CASSYLDRRQAFF.

This clonotype was recorded at least ten times. The V and J genes are TRBV25-1 and TRBJ1-6; a possible D gene is TRBD1 (5 bases). Trimming took 4 bases from V and 7 from J, leaving 17 bases between them. CDR1 is MGHDK and CDR2 is SYGVNS in the germline V gene. The length of the CDR3 is 16 residues. CDR3 region: CASSAPLGVGNSPLHF. DNA for the CDR3: TGTGCCAGCAGTGCGCCTTTAGGGGTAGGGAATTCACCCCTCCACTTT.

This chain joins TRBV6-2 or TRBV6-3 and TRBJ2-7; 8 bases fit TRBD1. The J segment lost 4 bases and the V segment lost 2 bases, leaving 4 bases of the junction unmatched. CDR1 is MNHEY, CDR2 SVGEGT, per germline. The CDR3 runs 14 residues. CDR3 nucleotides: TGTGCCAGCAGTTACGGAGGGACAGGTTACGAGCAGTACTTC. Amino acids: CASSYGGTGYEQYF.

This clonotype showed up many times. The chain employs TRBV27 and TRBJ2-7; TRBD1 might be the D (6 bases). The V end lost 7 bases, the J end lost 6 bases, and 22 bases lay between the germline ends. The CDR3 is made up of 15 amino acids. Germline CDR1 is MNHEY and CDR2 is SMNVEV (reference sequence). The CDR3 bases are TGTGCCAGCATTCCGGGACATCAGTCTGTGGGCGAGCAGTACTTC. Amino acids: CASIPGHQSVGEQYF.

This chain uses TRBV20-1 with TRBJ2-3; 16 bases map to TRBD2. CDR3 length: 16 residues. V shed 4 bases, J shed 6 bases, and the junction held 7 bases outside the gene matches. The germline V gene has CDR1 DFQATT and CDR2 SNEGSKA (reference sequence). This CDR3 reads CSAKAGTSGRADTQYF. In DNA form, the CDR3 reads TGCAGTGCTAAAGCAGGGACTAGCGGGAGGGCCGATACGCAGTATTTT.

This clonotype was observed at least ten times. The chain joins TRBV30 to TRBJ2-7; 12 nucleotides align to TRBD2. This CDR3 is built from 13 residues. CDR1 and CDR2 from the germline V gene are GTSNPN and SVGIG (reference sequence). J gave up 2 bases and V 5 bases, and 1 base lay outside the gene matches. CDR3 in DNA: TGTGCCTGGGCTAGCGGGGGGGCCTACGAGCAGTACTTC. Its protein is CAWASGGAYEQYF. Drawing the rest from reference TRBV30 and TRBJ2-7, the complete variable domain is SQTIHQWPATLVQPVGSPLSLECTVEGTSNPNLYWYRQAAGRGLQLLFYSVGIGQISSEVPQNLSASRPQDRQFILSSKKLLLSDSGFYLCAWASGGAYEQYFGPGTRLTVT.

A word on this clonotype: A read error may explain this, as a much larger clone is one base away. The CDR3 DNA sequence: TGTGCCAGCGGCTTAGCCCTAGCGGTAGCCTACGAGCAGTACTTC. Protein: CASGLALAVAYEQYF. The rearrangement joins TRBV7-2 to TRBJ2-7, with TRBD2 matching over 7 bases. The length of the CDR3 is 15 residues. From germline, CDR1 is SGHTA and CDR2 FQGNSA.

This clonotype turned up a few times. The rearrangement uses TRBV25-1 and TRBJ1-6, with D perhaps TRBD1 (5 bases). The CDR3 sequence is 15 residues long. CDR1 MGHDK and CDR2 SYGVNS come from the germline V gene. The V gene lost 0 bases and the J gene lost 10 bases, with 13 bases spanning the gap. This CDR3 is CASSEYRGSGSPLHF. The CDR3 coding sequence is TGTGCCAGCAGTGAATATAGGGGCTCTGGGTCACCCCTCCACTTT.